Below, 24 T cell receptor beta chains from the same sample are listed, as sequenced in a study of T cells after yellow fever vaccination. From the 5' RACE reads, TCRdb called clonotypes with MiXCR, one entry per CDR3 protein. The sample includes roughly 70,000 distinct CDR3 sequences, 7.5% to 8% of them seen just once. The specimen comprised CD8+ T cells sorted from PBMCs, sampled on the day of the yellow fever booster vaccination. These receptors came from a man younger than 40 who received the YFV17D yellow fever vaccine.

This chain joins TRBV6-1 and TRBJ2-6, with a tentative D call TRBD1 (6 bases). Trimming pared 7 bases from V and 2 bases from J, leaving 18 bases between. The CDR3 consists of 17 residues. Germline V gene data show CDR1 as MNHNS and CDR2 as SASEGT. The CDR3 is CASNRGQFGAGANVLTF. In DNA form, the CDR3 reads TGTGCCAGCAATCGAGGACAGTTCGGCGCTGGGGCCAACGTCCTGACTTTC.

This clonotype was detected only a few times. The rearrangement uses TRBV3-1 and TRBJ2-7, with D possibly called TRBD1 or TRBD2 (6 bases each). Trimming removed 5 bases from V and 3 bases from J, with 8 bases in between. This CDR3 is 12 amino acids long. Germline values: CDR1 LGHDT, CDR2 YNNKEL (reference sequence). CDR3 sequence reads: CASSEGGYEQYF. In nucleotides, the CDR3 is TGTGCCAGCAGCGAGGGGGGCTACGAGCAGTACTTC.

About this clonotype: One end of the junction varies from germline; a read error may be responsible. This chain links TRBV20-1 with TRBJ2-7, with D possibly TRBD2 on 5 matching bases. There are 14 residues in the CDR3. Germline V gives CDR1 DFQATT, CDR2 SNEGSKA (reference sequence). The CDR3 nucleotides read TGCAGTGCTAGTGATGGACTGGGCTCCGACGAGCAGTACTTC. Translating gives CSASDGLGSDEQYF.

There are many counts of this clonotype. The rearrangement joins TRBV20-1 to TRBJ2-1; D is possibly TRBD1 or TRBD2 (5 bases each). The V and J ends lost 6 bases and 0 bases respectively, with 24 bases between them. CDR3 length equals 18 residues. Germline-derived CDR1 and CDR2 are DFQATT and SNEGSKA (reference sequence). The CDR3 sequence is CSARGVGSGTHSYNEQFF. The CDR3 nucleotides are TGCAGTGCCCGAGGGGTAGGGTCGGGAACTCACTCCTACAATGAGCAGTTCTTC.

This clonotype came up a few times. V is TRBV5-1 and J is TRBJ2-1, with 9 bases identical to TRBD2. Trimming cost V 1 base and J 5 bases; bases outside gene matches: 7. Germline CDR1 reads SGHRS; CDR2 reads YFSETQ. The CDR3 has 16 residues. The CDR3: CASSLYPSGENNEQFF. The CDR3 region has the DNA TGCGCCAGCAGCTTGTATCCTAGCGGGGAAAACAATGAGCAGTTCTTC.

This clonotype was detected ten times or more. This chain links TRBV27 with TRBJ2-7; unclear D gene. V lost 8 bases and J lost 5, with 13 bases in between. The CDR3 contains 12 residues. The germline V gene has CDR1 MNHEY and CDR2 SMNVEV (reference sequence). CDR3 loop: CASRSAIDEQYF. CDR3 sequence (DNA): TGTGCCAGCCGCTCGGCGATTGACGAGCAGTACTTC.

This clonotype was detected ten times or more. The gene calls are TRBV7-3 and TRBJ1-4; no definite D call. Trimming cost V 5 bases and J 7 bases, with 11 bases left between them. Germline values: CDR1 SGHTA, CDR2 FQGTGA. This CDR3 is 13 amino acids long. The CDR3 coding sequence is TGTGCCAGCAGCCTAGACCGGGGTGAAAAACTGTTTTTT. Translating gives CASSLDRGEKLFF.

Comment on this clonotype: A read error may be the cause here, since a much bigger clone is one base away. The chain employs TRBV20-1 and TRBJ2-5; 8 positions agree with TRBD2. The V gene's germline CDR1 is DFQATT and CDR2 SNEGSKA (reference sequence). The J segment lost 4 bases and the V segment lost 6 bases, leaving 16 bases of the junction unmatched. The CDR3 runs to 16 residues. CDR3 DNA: TGCAGTGCATCTATAGCGGGATGGCCCTCTAGAGAGACCCAGTACTTC. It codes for CSASIAGWPSRETQYF.

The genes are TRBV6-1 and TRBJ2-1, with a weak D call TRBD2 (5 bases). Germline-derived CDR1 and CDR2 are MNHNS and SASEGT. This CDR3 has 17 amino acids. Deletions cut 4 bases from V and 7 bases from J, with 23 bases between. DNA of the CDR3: TGTGCCAGCAGTGTCTCCAGATGGCGGGTTGAATCTAATGAGCAGTTCTTC. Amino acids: CASSVSRWRVESNEQFF.

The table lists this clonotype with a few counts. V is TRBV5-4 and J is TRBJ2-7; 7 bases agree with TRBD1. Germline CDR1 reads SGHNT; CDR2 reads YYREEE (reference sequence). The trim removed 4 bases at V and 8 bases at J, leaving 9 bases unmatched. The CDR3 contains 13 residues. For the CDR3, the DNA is TGTGCCAGCAGCACCGCAGGGGGTAGCAAGCAGTACTTC. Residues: CASSTAGGSKQYF.

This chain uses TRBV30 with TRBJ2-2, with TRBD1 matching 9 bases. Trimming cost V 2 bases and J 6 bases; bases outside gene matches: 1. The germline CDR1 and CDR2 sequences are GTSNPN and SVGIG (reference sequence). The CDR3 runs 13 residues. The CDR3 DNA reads TGTGCCTGGAGTTACAGGGGGCCCGGGGAGCTGTTTTTT. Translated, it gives CAWSYRGPGELFF.

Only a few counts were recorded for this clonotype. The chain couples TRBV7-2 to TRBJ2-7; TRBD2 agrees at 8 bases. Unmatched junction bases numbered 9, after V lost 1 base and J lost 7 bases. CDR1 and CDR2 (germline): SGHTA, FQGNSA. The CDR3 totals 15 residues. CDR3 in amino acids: CASSLVGLGVKEQYF. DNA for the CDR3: TGTGCCAGCAGCTTAGTGGGACTAGGTGTCAAAGAGCAGTACTTC.

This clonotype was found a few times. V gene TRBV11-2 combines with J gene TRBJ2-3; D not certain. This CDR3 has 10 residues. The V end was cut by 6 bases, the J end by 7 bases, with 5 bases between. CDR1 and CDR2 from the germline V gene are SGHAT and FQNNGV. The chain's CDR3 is CASSANTQYF. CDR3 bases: TGTGCCAGCAGTGCCAATACGCAGTATTTT.

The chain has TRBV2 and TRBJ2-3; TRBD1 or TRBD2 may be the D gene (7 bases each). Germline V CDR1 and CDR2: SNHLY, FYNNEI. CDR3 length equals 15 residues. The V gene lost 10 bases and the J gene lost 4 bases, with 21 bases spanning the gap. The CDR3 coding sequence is TGTGCCACCCCGGGGAGGGGGCTTGGCGCAGATACGCAGTATTTT. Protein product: CATPGRGLGADTQYF.

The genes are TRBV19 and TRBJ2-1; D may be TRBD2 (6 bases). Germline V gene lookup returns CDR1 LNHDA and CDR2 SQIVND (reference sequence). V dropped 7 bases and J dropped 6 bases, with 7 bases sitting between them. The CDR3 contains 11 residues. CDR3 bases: TGTGCCAGTACCGGGGGCAATGAGCAGTTCTTC. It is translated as CASTGGNEQFF.

The CDR3 nucleotides are TGTGCCAGCAGTTTCGCTAGCGGGAGTGCCGATGAGCAGTTCTTC. This sequence encodes CASSFASGSADEQFF. The chain employs TRBV6-2 or TRBV6-3 and TRBJ2-1; TRBD2 agrees at 10 bases. The length of the CDR3 is 15 residues. Germline CDR1 is MNHEY and CDR2 is SVGEGT. The J segment lost 8 bases and the V segment lost 4 bases, leaving 8 bases of the junction unmatched.

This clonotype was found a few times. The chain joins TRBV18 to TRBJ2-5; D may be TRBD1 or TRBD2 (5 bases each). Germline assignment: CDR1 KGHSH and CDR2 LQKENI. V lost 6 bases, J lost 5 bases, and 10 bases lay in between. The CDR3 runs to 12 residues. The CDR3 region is CASSGEGETQYF. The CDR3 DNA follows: TGTGCCAGCTCGGGGGAAGGGGAGACCCAGTACTTC.

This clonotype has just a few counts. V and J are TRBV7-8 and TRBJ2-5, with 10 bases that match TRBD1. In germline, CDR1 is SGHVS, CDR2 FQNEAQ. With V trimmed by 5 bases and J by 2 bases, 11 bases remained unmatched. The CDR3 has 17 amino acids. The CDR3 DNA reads TGTGCCAGCAGCCGAGGATACGGGACAGGGGAACAAGAGACCCAGTACTTC. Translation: CASSRGYGTGEQETQYF.

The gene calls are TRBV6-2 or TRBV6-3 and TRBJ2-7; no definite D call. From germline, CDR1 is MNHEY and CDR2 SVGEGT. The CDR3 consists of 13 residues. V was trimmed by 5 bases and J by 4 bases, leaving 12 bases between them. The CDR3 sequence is CASSRTEMYEQYF. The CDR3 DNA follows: TGTGCCAGCAGTCGGACGGAGATGTACGAGCAGTACTTC.

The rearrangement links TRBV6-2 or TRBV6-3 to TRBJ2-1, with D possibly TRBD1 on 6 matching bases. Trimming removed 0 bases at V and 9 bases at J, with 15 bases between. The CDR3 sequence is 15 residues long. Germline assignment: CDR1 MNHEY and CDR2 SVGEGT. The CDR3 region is CASSYSIQGPSEQFF. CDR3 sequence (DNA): TGTGCCAGCAGTTACTCGATTCAGGGGCCCAGTGAGCAGTTCTTC.

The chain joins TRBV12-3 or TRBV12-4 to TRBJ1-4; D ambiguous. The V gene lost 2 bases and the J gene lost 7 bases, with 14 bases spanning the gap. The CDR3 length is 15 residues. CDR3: CASSLTGVDSEKLFF. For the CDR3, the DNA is TGTGCCAGCAGTTTAACGGGTGTCGATAGTGAAAAACTGTTTTTT.

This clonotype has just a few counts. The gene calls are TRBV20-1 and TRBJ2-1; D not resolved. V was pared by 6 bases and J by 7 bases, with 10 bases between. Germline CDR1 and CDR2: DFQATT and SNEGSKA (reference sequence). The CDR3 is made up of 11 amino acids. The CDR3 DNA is TGCAGTGCCCTAAAAAGGAATGAGCAGTTCTTC. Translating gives CSALKRNEQFF.

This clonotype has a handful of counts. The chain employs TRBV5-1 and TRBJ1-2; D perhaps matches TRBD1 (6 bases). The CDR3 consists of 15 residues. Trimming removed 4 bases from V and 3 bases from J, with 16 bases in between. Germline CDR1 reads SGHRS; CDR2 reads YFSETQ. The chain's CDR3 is CASSPYRVGDYGYTF. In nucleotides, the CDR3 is TGCGCCAGCAGCCCGTACAGGGTTGGAGACTATGGCTACACCTTC.

The CDR3 spells CASSLTGYQPQHF. The DNA for the CDR3 is TGTGCCAGCAGCTTAACAGGGTATCAGCCCCAGCATTTT. The gene calls are TRBV11-2 and TRBJ1-5; D may be TRBD1 (6 bases). Germline assignment: CDR1 SGHAT and CDR2 FQNNGV. This CDR3 contains 13 residues. The V gene lost 2 bases and the J gene lost 5 bases, with 7 bases spanning the gap.